This TCR beta chain was sequenced in a study of blood T cell repertoires in COVID-19. The overall study: The study drew acute and convalescent COVID-19 samples from the United States, Italy and Spain. PBMCs, B-cell-depleted T cells, or T cells provided the cDNA or gDNA that made up the material.

The germline CDR1 and CDR2 sequences are LNHDA and SQIVND (reference sequence). The V and J ends lost 6 bases and 3 bases, in that order; junction bases with no gene match: 8. This CDR3 is 14 amino acids long. In the authors' methods: Amplification of reference gene primers was used by the study to estimate nucleated cell counts. The repertoire was sequenced with immunoSEQ multiplex PCR; TCRdb's copy has only in-frame clones and lacks some. V and J calls and clone size follow that table, whereas D and trimming were derived from the DNA. The table includes approximately 110,000 clones, roughly four fifths detected once.

The chain joins TRBV19 to TRBJ2-7; 7 nucleotides agree with TRBD1. The origin of this receptor is a man aged 70-80 years with active or convalescent COVID-19. The sample comprised peripheral blood. The chain's CDR3 is CASSPLGQDYEQYF. The CDR3 nucleotides read TGTGCCAGTAGCCCTTTAGGACAGGACTACGAGCAGTACTTC.